This TCR beta chain was observed in a study of T cell changes during pregnancy in multiple sclerosis. Germline CDR1 is MNHEY and CDR2 is SVGAGI. V lost 6 bases and J lost 4, with 13 bases in between. The CDR3 sequence is 13 residues long. TCRdb's copy holds only in-frame clones and misses some; the assay was immunoSEQ multiplex PCR. The sample has some 60,000 clones; about 90% are singletons. The TCR comes from a female donor with multiple sclerosis, enrolled in a pregnancy study. Source: CD4+ T cells from peripheral blood mononuclear cells, taken in the first trimester of pregnancy. The gene calls are TRBV6-5 and TRBJ2-7; tentative D call: TRBD2 (6 bases). This CDR3 is CASSRDLGYEQYF. The CDR3 region has the DNA TGTGCCAGCAGCAGGGACTTGGGGTACGAGCAGTACTTC.